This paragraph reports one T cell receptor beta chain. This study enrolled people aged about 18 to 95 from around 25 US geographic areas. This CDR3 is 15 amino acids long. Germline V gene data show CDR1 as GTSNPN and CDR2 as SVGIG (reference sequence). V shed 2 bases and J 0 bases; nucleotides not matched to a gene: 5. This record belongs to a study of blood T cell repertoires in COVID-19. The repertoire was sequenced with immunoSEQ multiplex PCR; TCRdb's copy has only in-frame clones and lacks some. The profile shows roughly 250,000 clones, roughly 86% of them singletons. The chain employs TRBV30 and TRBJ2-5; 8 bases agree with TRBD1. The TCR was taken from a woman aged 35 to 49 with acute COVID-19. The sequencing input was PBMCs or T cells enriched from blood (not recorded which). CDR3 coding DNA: TGTGCCTGGAGTACAGGGGGAAACCACCAAGAGACCCAGTACTTC. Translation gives CAWSTGGNHQETQYF.